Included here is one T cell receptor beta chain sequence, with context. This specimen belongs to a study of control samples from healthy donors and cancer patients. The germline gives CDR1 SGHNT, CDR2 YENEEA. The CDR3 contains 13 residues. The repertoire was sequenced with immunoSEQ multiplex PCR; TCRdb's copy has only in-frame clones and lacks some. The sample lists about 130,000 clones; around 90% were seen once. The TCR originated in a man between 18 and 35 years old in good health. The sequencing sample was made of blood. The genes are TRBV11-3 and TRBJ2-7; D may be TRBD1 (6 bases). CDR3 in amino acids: CASSSLSGGVLHV. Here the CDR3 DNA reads TGTGCCAGCAGCTCCCTTTCTGGGGGCGTGTTACACGTC.